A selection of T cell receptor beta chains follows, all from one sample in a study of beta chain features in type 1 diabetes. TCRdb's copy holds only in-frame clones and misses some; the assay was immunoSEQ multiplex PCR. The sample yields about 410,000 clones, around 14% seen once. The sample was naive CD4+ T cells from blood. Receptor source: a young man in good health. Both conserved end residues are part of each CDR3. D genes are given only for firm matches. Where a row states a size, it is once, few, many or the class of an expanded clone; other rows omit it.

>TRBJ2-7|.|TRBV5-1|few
CASSLTGAHEQYF
TGCGCCAGCAGCTTGACGGGTGCCCACGAGCAGTACTTC
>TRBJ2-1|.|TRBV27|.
CASSPSPGTAEFF
TGTGCCAGCAGTCCAAGCCCCGGGACGGCCGAGTTCTTC
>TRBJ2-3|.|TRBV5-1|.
CASSFPSGTDTQYF
TGCGCCAGCAGCTTCCCTAGCGGCACAGATACGCAGTATTTT
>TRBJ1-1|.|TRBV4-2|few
CASSQEGRRTEAFF
TGTGCCAGCAGCCAAGAGGGACGGCGGACTGAAGCTTTCTTT
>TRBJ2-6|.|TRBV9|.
CASSVRSGAGGGANVLTF
TGTGCCAGCAGCGTAAGGTCTGGAGCGGGCGGCGGGGCCAACGTCCTGACTTTC
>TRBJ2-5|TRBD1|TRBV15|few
CATSRDPGTAQETQYF
TGTGCCACCAGCAGAGATCCTGGGACAGCCCAAGAGACCCAGTACTTC
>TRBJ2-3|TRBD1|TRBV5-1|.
CASSFLGGAPQYF
TGCGCCAGCAGCTTCCTAGGGGGCGCGCCGCAGTATTTT
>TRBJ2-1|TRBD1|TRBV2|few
CASSQDRVSYNEQFF
TGTGCCAGCAGTCAGGACAGGGTATCCTACAATGAGCAGTTCTTC
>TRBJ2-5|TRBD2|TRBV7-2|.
CASSSRLAGGVETQYF
TGTGCCAGCAGCTCCCGACTAGCGGGAGGGGTGGAGACCCAGTACTTC
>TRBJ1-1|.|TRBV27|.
CASSFTSSFTGNTEAFF
TGTGCCAGCAGTTTTACCTCAAGCTTCACGGGGAACACTGAAGCTTTCTTT
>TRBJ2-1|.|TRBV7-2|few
CASSLGGEQFF
TGTGCCAGCAGCTTAGGGGGTGAGCAGTTCTTC
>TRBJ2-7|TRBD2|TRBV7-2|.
CASSQMTSVQYF
TGTGCCAGCAGCCAAATGACTAGCGTGCAGTACTTC
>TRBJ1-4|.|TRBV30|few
CAWGQTTNEKLFF
TGTGCCTGGGGACAGACAACTAATGAAAAACTGTTTTTT
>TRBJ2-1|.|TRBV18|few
CASSPRDNEQFF
TGTGCCAGCTCACCACGCGACAATGAGCAGTTCTTC
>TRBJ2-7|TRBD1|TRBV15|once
CATSRDRVGEQYF
TGTGCCACCAGCAGGGACAGGGTTGGCGAGCAGTACTTC
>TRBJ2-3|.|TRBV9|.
CASTLGGGGDTQYF
TGTGCCAGCACCCTAGGGGGAGGTGGAGATACGCAGTATTTT
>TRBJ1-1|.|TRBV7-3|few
CASSPSPRASEAFF
TGTGCCAGCAGCCCCAGCCCGAGGGCAAGTGAAGCTTTCTTT
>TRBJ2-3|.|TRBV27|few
CASSRGEKDTQYF
TGTGCCAGCAGTAGAGGGGAAAAAGATACGCAGTATTTT
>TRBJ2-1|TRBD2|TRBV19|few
CASKSTSGNPYNEQFF
TGTGCCAGTAAATCGACTAGCGGGAACCCCTACAATGAGCAGTTCTTC
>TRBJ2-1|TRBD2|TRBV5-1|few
CASSQTSRVGEQFF
TGCGCCAGCAGCCAGACTAGCAGGGTGGGGGAGCAGTTCTTC
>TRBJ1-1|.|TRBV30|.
CAWDTQPNTEAFF
TGTGCCTGGGATACCCAGCCGAACACTGAAGCTTTCTTT
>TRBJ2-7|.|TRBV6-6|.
CASRDPYEQYF
TGTGCCAGCAGGGATCCATACGAGCAGTACTTC
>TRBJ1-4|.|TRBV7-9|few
CASSFTNEKLFF
TGTGCCAGCAGCTTTACTAATGAAAAACTGTTTTTT
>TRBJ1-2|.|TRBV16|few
CASSQGGFYGYTF
TGTGCCAGCAGCCAAGGAGGGTTCTATGGCTACACCTTC
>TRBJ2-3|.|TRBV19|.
CASSLGAVGTDTQYF
TGTGCCAGTAGTCTCGGGGCTGTGGGGACAGATACGCAGTATTTT
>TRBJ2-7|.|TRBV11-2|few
CASSLAGSKTYEQYF
TGTGCCAGCAGCTTAGCGGGCTCAAAGACCTACGAGCAGTACTTC
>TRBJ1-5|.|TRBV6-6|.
CASRAGFGQPQHF
TGTGCCAGCAGAGCAGGGTTTGGTCAGCCCCAGCATTTT
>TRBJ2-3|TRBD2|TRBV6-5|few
CASSRLAGGTDTQYF
TGTGCCAGCAGCCGTCTCGCGGGGGGGACAGATACGCAGTATTTT
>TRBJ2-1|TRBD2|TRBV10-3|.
CAISPTSVAYNEQFF
TGTGCCATCAGTCCGACTAGCGTTGCCTACAATGAGCAGTTCTTC
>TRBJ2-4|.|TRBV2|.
CASIYRVSKNIQYF
TGTGCCAGCATCTACAGGGTGTCCAAAAACATTCAGTACTTC
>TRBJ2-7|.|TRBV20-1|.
CSARVLGIEYF
TGCAGTGCTAGAGTCCTTGGCATAGAGTACTTC
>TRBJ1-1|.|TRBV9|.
CASSAGVLGTEAFF
TGTGCCAGCAGCGCTGGGGTACTCGGCACTGAAGCTTTCTTT
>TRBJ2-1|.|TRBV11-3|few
CASSYQSGQYNEQFF
TGTGCCAGCAGTTATCAATCCGGACAGTACAATGAGCAGTTCTTC
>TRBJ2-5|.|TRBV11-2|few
CASSLARGYRETQYF
TGTGCCAGCAGCTTAGCCAGGGGATATCGGGAGACCCAGTACTTC
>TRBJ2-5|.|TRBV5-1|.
CASSLSKETQYF
TGCGCCAGCAGCTTATCCAAAGAGACCCAGTACTTC
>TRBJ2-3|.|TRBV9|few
CASSGSPRTDTQYF
TGTGCCAGCAGCGGGAGCCCACGCACAGATACGCAGTATTTT
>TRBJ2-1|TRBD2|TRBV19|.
CASSATPTSGATNEQFF
TGTGCCAGTAGTGCGACCCCAACTAGCGGGGCCACGAATGAGCAGTTCTTC
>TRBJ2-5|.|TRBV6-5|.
CASRGRETQYF
TGTGCCAGCCGGGGTAGGGAGACCCAGTACTTC
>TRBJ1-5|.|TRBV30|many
CAWSRTFGPQHF
TGTGCCTGGAGCCGTACCTTTGGGCCCCAGCATTTT
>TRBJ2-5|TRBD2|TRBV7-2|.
CASSSAGGPETQYF
TGTGCCAGCAGCTCAGCGGGAGGGCCGGAGACCCAGTACTTC
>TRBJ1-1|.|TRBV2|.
CASRDLMNTEAFF
TGTGCCAGCCGCGACTTAATGAACACTGAAGCTTTCTTT
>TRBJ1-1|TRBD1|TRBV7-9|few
CASSLMDRYTEAFF
TGTGCCAGCAGCTTGATGGACAGGTACACTGAAGCTTTCTTT
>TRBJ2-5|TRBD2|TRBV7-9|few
CASSPRGTMETQYF
TGTGCCAGCAGCCCGCGGGGGACTATGGAGACCCAGTACTTC
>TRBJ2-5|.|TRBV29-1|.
CSVEPVGGETQYF
TGCAGCGTTGAACCGGTAGGGGGGGAGACCCAGTACTTC
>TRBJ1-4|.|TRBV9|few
CASSPSPAPREKLFF
TGTGCCAGCAGCCCCAGTCCGGCTCCGAGGGAAAAACTGTTTTTT
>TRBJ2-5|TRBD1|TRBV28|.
CASRQGGSQETQYF
TGTGCCAGTCGACAGGGGGGGAGCCAAGAGACCCAGTACTTC
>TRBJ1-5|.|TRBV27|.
CASSRGGVSNQPQHF
TGTGCCAGCAGTAGGGGCGGGGTAAGCAATCAGCCCCAGCATTTT
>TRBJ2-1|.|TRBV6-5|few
CASSLTSDAHEQFF
TGTGCCAGCAGCCTCACTAGTGATGCTCATGAGCAGTTCTTC
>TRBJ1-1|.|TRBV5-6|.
CASSLLGGVRNTEAFF
TGTGCCAGCAGCCTGCTTGGGGGCGTGAGGAACACTGAAGCTTTCTTT
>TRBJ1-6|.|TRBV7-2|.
CASSLLGQNDSPLHF
TGTGCCAGCAGCTTGTTAGGACAGAATGATTCACCCCTCCACTTT
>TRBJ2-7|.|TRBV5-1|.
CASSLPPDRNDFDYEQYF
TGCGCCAGCAGCCTTCCCCCGGACAGAAACGATTTCGACTACGAGCAGTACTTC
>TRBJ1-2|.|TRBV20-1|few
CSASVRLGYTF
TGCAGTGCTAGCGTGCGGCTGGGCTACACCTTC
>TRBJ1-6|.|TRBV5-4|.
CASSLGPNRDKGSPLHF
TGTGCCAGCAGCTTGGGACCGAACAGGGATAAGGGATCACCCCTCCACTTT